Included here is one T cell receptor beta chain sequence, with context. Its specificity is not known. This CDR3 is built from 19 residues. The germline CDR1 and CDR2 sequences are PRHDT and FYEKMQ (reference sequence). V was pared by 4 bases and J by 1 base, with 11 bases of the junction left unmatched. The record originates from a study of glioma-infiltrating T cells. Study-wide results and caveats: Non-neoplastic patients had below-expected tissue-blood divergence, while all gliomas exceeded expectation.

Using RNA template, CDR3s of TCR alpha and beta were amplified with iRepertoire arm-PCR. TCRdb reanalysed the multiplex PCR reads using MiXCR and keeps one entry per CDR3 protein. This repertoire shows about 93,000 distinct CDR3 sequences, roughly 39% found once; its top ten account for 35% to 45%. Specimen: glioma tissue, nonneoplastic brain tissue, or PBMCs (not recorded which). The chain recombines TRBV13 with TRBJ2-1; 12 bases align to TRBD2. The sequence was collected from a human donor with low-grade glioma or glioblastoma, undergoing nonglioma brain surgery, or in good health (not recorded which). CDR3 bases: TGTGCCAGCAGCTGGAGGTCTAGCGGGAGGGCCTGGTCCTACAATGAGCAGTTCTTC. It is translated as CASSWRSSGRAWSYNEQFF.